These T cell receptor beta chains were read from a single sample in a study of T cell responses to AZD1222 COVID-19 vaccine. Measured with immunoSEQ multiplex PCR; TCRdb has only the in-frame clones, and not every one. This table holds approximately 110,000 clones, roughly nine tenths found once. The sequences come from peripheral blood, collected 28 days after the second AZD1222 dose. The source of these receptors is an adult who received the AZD1222 COVID-19 vaccine. Both conserved end residues are part of each CDR3. D genes are given only for firm matches. Size values are once, few and many counts, or a class for expanded clones, and some rows have none.

NA	TRBJ2-1	NA	TRBV28	TGTGCCAGCGGCGGGAATGAGCAGTTCTTC	CASGGNEQFF
NA	TRBJ2-5	TRBD2	TRBV3-1/TRBV3-2	TGTGCCAGCAGCGTCACTAGCGGGAGATGGGAGACCCAGTACTTC	CASSVTSGRWETQYF
NA	TRBJ1-5	NA	TRBV6-5	TGTGCCAGCAGAGGTTGGGCATACCATCAGCCCCAGCATTTT	CASRGWAYHQPQHF
NA	TRBJ2-2	NA	TRBV11-3	TGTGCCAGCAGCTTGGGTCTGGGACGGACGAACACCGGGGAGCTGTTTTTT	CASSLGLGRTNTGELFF
NA	TRBJ2-1	TRBD2	TRBV19	TGTGCCAGTAGTATAGCGGCTAGCGGGAGAACCGATGAGCAGTTCTTC	CASSIAASGRTDEQFF
NA	TRBJ1-5	NA	TRBV28	TGTGCCAGCAGTTTCACAGTGGGCCAGCCCCAGCATTTT	CASSFTVGQPQHF
NA	TRBJ1-2	TRBD1	TRBV23-1	TGCGCCAGCAGTCGACGGGACAGGAACTATGGCTACACCTTC	CASSRRDRNYGYTF
few	TRBJ2-5	NA	TRBV14	TGTGCCAGCAGCCAGCGGAAGCCGGGCCAGGAAGAGACCCAGTACTTC	CASSQRKPGQEETQYF
NA	TRBJ1-1	NA	TRBV7-6	TGTGCCAGCAGCTTAGCGATACCGGGCCTTGGGTCTGAAGCTTTCTTT	CASSLAIPGLGSEAFF
once	TRBJ2-3	NA	TRBV6-1	TGTGCCAGCAGTGATTTCAGTCAGCATAGCACAGATACGCAGTATTTT	CASSDFSQHSTDTQYF
NA	TRBJ1-3	NA	TRBV5-1	TGCGCCAGCAGCCCGGTCGGGTTGGGAAACACCATATATTTT	CASSPVGLGNTIYF
NA	TRBJ2-3	NA	TRBV7-9	TGTGCCAGCAGCTTAGTTTGGGGGTCTCACACAGATACGCAGTATTTT	CASSLVWGSHTDTQYF
NA	TRBJ1-2	TRBD1	TRBV2	TGTGCCAGCAGTGAACACGACAGGGCTTATGGCTACACCTTC	CASSEHDRAYGYTF
NA	TRBJ2-7	NA	TRBV27	TGTGCCAGCTCGACGAGGGAAGCCACCTCTGCCTACGAGCAGTACTTC	CASSTREATSAYEQYF
NA	TRBJ2-1	NA	TRBV6-5	TGTGCCAGCACGCAGGGGCACAATGAGCAGTTCTTC	CASTQGHNEQFF
NA	TRBJ2-2	TRBD2	TRBV28	TGTGCGACACAGGCGAGCGGGAGTGTCGGGGAGCTGTTTTTT	CATQASGSVGELFF
once	TRBJ1-2	NA	TRBV5-5	TGTGCCAGCAGCTTGGTCCCTGGAAGGGCGGACTATGGCTACACCTTC	CASSLVPGRADYGYTF
NA	TRBJ1-5	NA	TRBV6-2/TRBV6-3	TGTGCCAGCAGTTACTTCCGGGGCCCAACAGATCAGCCCCAGCATTTT	CASSYFRGPTDQPQHF
NA	TRBJ2-2	NA	TRBV10-3	TGTGCCGTGTCTAGCGGAGGGGGGACCGGGGAGCTGTTTTTT	CAVSSGGGTGELFF
NA	TRBJ2-1	TRBD1	TRBV14	TGTGCCAGCAGCCAACGACAGGGATATCTCTACAATGAGCAGTTCTTC	CASSQRQGYLYNEQFF
once	TRBJ1-2	TRBD1	TRBV28	TGTGCCAGCAGCCCCCGAGCGAGGGACAGGTGGTTTGGAGGAGGCTACACCTTC	CASSPRARDRWFGGGYTF
NA	TRBJ2-5	NA	TRBV19	TGTGCCAGTAGTATTACAAGTGTGGGAGAGACCCAGTACTTC	CASSITSVGETQYF
once	TRBJ1-2	NA	TRBV24-1	TGTGCCACCAGTGATTTGGACAGAAACTATGGCTACACCTTC	CATSDLDRNYGYTF
NA	TRBJ1-1	NA	TRBV5-5	TGTGCCAGCAGCTTGAACGCAGGGGCGGCAAGAACTGAAGCTTTCTTT	CASSLNAGAARTEAFF
NA	TRBJ1-1	NA	TRBV9	TGTGCCAGCAGCGTTGGACAGTCCGTTATGAACACTGAAGCTTTCTTT	CASSVGQSVMNTEAFF
NA	TRBJ1-1	TRBD1	TRBV10-3	TGTGCCATCAGTACAGGGGGCGCGAACACTGAAGCTTTCTTT	CAISTGGANTEAFF
NA	TRBJ2-3	TRBD2	TRBV3-1/TRBV3-2	TGTGCCAGCAGCCAAGATAAGGGTAGCGGGAGTGTGGTAGATACGCAGTATTTT	CASSQDKGSGSVVDTQYF
NA	TRBJ2-2	NA	TRBV24-1	TGTGCCACCAGTGAAGGACAACTCGACACCGGGGAGCTGTTTTTT	CATSEGQLDTGELFF
once	TRBJ2-7	TRBD2	TRBV6-2/TRBV6-3	TGTGCCAGCAGCCCCTCCGGGACTAGCGGGCCTATCTTCGAGCAGTACTTC	CASSPSGTSGPIFEQYF
NA	TRBJ1-1	NA	TRBV5-1	TGCGCCAGCAGCTTGATCGCCCGGGGGTCGGATACTGAAGCTTTCTTT	CASSLIARGSDTEAFF
NA	TRBJ2-3	TRBD2	TRBV5-1	TGCGCCAGCAGCTTGCGAAGCGGGAGGGCCGACCTGTTGTCAGATACGCAGTATTTT	CASSLRSGRADLLSDTQYF
NA	TRBJ1-3	NA	TRBV10-3	TGTGCCAGCCGCATGGCGAGCTCTGGAAACACCATATATTTT	CASRMASSGNTIYF
once	TRBJ2-7	TRBD2	TRBV18	TGTGCCAGCTCACTTCCGGGACTAGCGGCCTACGAGCAGTACTTC	CASSLPGLAAYEQYF
few	TRBJ1-2	TRBD1	TRBV16	TGTGCCAGCAGCTTCCCACAGGGGTTCTATGGCTACACCTTC	CASSFPQGFYGYTF
NA	TRBJ1-1	TRBD1	TRBV20-1	TGCAGTGCTAGTCCCCCAGGGGGCCCCACTGAAGCTTTCTTT	CSASPPGGPTEAFF
NA	TRBJ2-7	NA	TRBV2	TGTGCCAGCAGTTCAGACAGGTGGTACGAGCAGTACTTC	CASSSDRWYEQYF
NA	TRBJ1-5	NA	TRBV18	TGTGCCAGCTCACCCAGGCCAGATCAGCCCCAGCATTTT	CASSPRPDQPQHF
NA	TRBJ2-3	NA	TRBV6-2/TRBV6-3	TGTGCCAGCAGTTACTTCGGAGGGCCGGAAGATACGCAGTATTTT	CASSYFGGPEDTQYF
NA	TRBJ2-2	TRBD2	TRBV6-6	TGTGCCAGCAGTCGCCCAAAGAAGCGGGAGTTCGGAGGGGAGCTGTTTTTT	CASSRPKKREFGGELFF
NA	TRBJ2-7	TRBD1	TRBV9	TGTGCCAGCAGCAAGACAGGGGGCACCTACGAGCAGTACTTC	CASSKTGGTYEQYF
once	TRBJ2-3	TRBD1	TRBV14	TGTGCCAGCAGCCAAGAGACAGGGAGCACAGATACGCAGTATTTT	CASSQETGSTDTQYF
NA	TRBJ2-5	NA	TRBV30	TGTGCCTGCACGGGGCTATTCCAAGAGACCCAGTACTTC	CACTGLFQETQYF
NA	TRBJ1-2	NA	TRBV7-2	TGTGCCAGCAGCTACCATGACGGAGCTAGGGGCTACACCTTC	CASSYHDGARGYTF
once	TRBJ2-1	NA	TRBV30	TGTGCCTGGAGTGCAGTCAGCTCCTACAATGAGCAGTTCTTC	CAWSAVSSYNEQFF
NA	TRBJ2-3	TRBD1	TRBV28	TGTGCCAGCAGTTTGATGGGACAGGGTTCAGATACGCAGTATTTT	CASSLMGQGSDTQYF
NA	TRBJ1-2	TRBD1	TRBV7-9	TGTGCCAGCAGCCCTAGGGACAGCAGAACTAACTATGGCTACACCTTC	CASSPRDSRTNYGYTF